The entry below describes one T cell receptor beta chain. Its target is unknown. The data derive from a study of CXCR3-negative and CXCR3-positive naive CD8 T cells. Study overall: The dataset comprises about 135 million TRB reads in total, with about 1.5 +/- 0.3 million reads per library.

Per germline, CDR1 LNHNV and CDR2 YYDKDF (reference sequence). The CDR3 spans 17 residues. Overall study results and limits: Memory cells showed distinct TRBV-TRBJ patterns, while the two naive subsets matched.

UMI-labeled TRB cDNA libraries were prepared by 5' RACE. TCRdb processed the 5' RACE reads again and assigns one entry to each CDR3 protein, with no DNA. This sample lists under 8,000 distinct CDR3 sequences; its ten largest clones have roughly 1.5%. The source is a human donor in good health. Some clones in this sample may be carry-over from other donors' samples. V is TRBV15 and J is TRBJ2-1. Input material: naive CXCR3- CD8+ T cells from blood. Subset: CD45RO-CCR7+CD27+CD95- naive CD8+ T cells lacking CXCR3 (TNR3-). CDR3 in amino acids: CATSRDLSGVSYNEQFF. Drawing the rest from reference TRBV15 and TRBJ2-1, the complete variable domain is DAMVIQNPRYQVTQFGKPVTLSCSQTLNHNVMYWYQQKSSQAPKLLFHYYDKDFNNEADTPDNFQSRRPNTSFCFLDIRSPGLGDTAMYLCATSRDLSGVSYNEQFFGPGTRLTVL.